This T cell receptor beta chain derives from a study of technical replicates of blood from a few donors. TCRdb's copy holds only in-frame clones and misses some; the assay was immunoSEQ multiplex PCR. Among 90,000 to 100,000 clones listed, approximately 95% were seen once. The germline V and J ends were trimmed by 1 base and 8 bases, with 11 bases remaining between them. The CDR3 is made up of 13 amino acids. Per germline, CDR1 SGHVS and CDR2 FNYEAQ. Sequencing was done on a sample of T cells isolated from PBMCs. This TCR was recovered from a human donor in good health. This chain uses TRBV7-6 with TRBJ1-1; D not certain. CDR3 bases: TGTGCCAGCAGCTTAGGAGGGTCGCAAGAAGCTTTCTTT. Its protein is CASSLGGSQEAFF. Supplemented by reference TRBV7-6 and TRBJ1-1, the full variable domain reads GAGVSQSPRYKVTKRGQDVALRCDPISGHVSLYWYRQALGQGPEFLTYFNYEAQQDKSGLPNDRFSAERPEGSISTLTIQRTEQRDSAMYRCASSLGGSQEAFFGQGTRLTVV.